The clone carrying this TCR beta chain was found a few times. No antigen is known for it. These data come from a study of beta chain features in type 1 diabetes. Study-level results: Sequencing from cDNA could over-represent high-TCR-expressing cells. Type 1 diabetes patients had moderately but significantly shorter TCRB CDR3s in all four CD4+ subsets. A potential influence of HLA type upon TCRB rearrangement remained unresolved herein.

The investigators reverse transcribed all of the isolated RNA, so they sequenced expressed TCRB transcripts. The repertoire was sequenced with immunoSEQ multiplex PCR; TCRdb's copy has only in-frame clones and lacks some. The sample comprises hundreds of thousands of clones, around an eighth of which are singletons, and 0.035% to 0.045% rests with the top ten. Germline V gene data show CDR1 as SGHVS and CDR2 as FQNEAQ. V lost 5 bases and J lost 7; bases outside the gene matches: 2. The CDR3 sequence is 12 residues long. This TCR was sampled from a man younger than 30 with type 1 diabetes. The sample taken for sequencing was naive CD4+ T cells from blood. This chain uses TRBV7-8 with TRBJ2-4, with 7 bases fitting TRBD1. The DNA for the CDR3 is TGTGCCAGCAGCATACAGGGGAACATTCAGTACTTC. It encodes CASSIQGNIQYF.